This T cell receptor beta chain was recovered during a study of naive and memory T cell subsets. Study outcomes and limitations: In naive cells, over 95% of TCR sequences were seen only once. A few larger clonotypes appeared in naive repertoires, especially CD8, possibly memory cells re-expressing CD45RA. From naive to CM, EM and EMRA, diversity decreased and Gini increased. Naive and memory repertoire findings lacked a ground truth for validation.

This clonotype was recorded a few times. The antigen remains undetermined. An equimolar mix of two oligonucleotides served as the beta constant-region primer for TRBC1 and TRBC2. Four rounds of PCR amplified the ligated cDNA using nested alpha and beta constant-region primers plus SP2. TCRdb used MiXCR to reprocess the UMI-ligation and nested PCR reads, holding one entry per CDR3 protein. This table has around 83,000 distinct CDR3 sequences, about 10% appearing once. This CDR3 has 12 amino acids. Between the trimmed V and J ends, which lost 2 bases and 4 bases, there was a span of 5 bases. Cells stained for CD3, CD4, CD8, CD45RA and CD27 were sorted into four subsets.

This chain connects TRBV12-3 or TRBV12-4 to TRBJ1-2; unclear D gene. Sequenced sample: naive CD4+ T cells from blood. The source is a human donor in good health. Written as DNA, the CDR3 is TGTGCCAGCAGTTTAAACACCTATGGCTACACCTTC. It specifies CASSLNTYGYTF.